A selection of T cell receptor beta chains follows, all from one sample in a study of blood T cell repertoires in COVID-19. Produced via immunoSEQ multiplex PCR; TCRdb's table is partial and in-frame only. Of 260,000 or so clones listed, 88% are singletons. Sequenced material: peripheral blood. The receptors shown here come from a man between 18 and 35 years old with active or convalescent COVID-19. Both conserved end residues are part of each CDR3. D genes are given only for firm matches. Where a row states a size, it is once, few, many or the class of an expanded clone; other rows omit it.

CDR3,DNA,size,V,J,D
CASSNGYSNQPQHF,TGTGCCAGTAGTAACGGTTATAGCAATCAGCCCCAGCATTTT,NA,TRBV19,TRBJ1-5,NA
CASSYAARLAGGNNQETQYF,TGTGCCAGCAGCTACGCCGCCCGACTAGCGGGGGGGAATAACCAAGAGACCCAGTACTTC,NA,TRBV3-1/TRBV3-2,TRBJ2-5,TRBD2
CASSLESSWGTDTQYF,TGTGCCAGCAGCTTAGAGTCTAGCTGGGGCACAGATACGCAGTATTTT,NA,TRBV7-9,TRBJ2-3,NA
CASSEEGGGNNEQFF,TGTGCCAGCAGTGAGGAGGGCGGGGGCAACAATGAGCAGTTCTTC,NA,TRBV6-4,TRBJ2-1,NA
CASRTGGSNQPQHF,TGTGCCAGCAGAACCGGGGGTAGCAATCAGCCCCAGCATTTT,NA,TRBV27,TRBJ1-5,NA
CASSQGIATDTQYF,TGTGCCAGCAGCCAAGGGATAGCTACAGATACGCAGTATTTT,NA,TRBV4-2,TRBJ2-3,NA
CASSLFGGGLQETQYF,TGCGCCAGCAGCCTGTTTGGAGGGGGCCTACAAGAGACCCAGTACTTC,once,TRBV5-1,TRBJ2-5,NA
CASSSRGSSYNSPLHF,TGTGCCAGCAGCTCAAGGGGGAGCTCCTATAATTCACCCCTCCACTTT,NA,TRBV13,TRBJ1-6,NA
CASSIGTGVTGELFF,TGTGCCAGCAGCATCGGGACAGGGGTAACCGGGGAGCTGTTTTTT,NA,TRBV7-9,TRBJ2-2,TRBD1
CASSPFRVGYTF,TGTGCCAGCAGCCCCTTCAGGGTCGGCTACACCTTC,NA,TRBV11-2,TRBJ1-2,NA
CASSAAGSDTQYF,TGTGCCAGCAGCGCCGCCGGGAGCGATACGCAGTATTTT,NA,TRBV7-6,TRBJ2-3,NA
CASTKGGETQYF,TGTGCCAGCACCAAAGGGGGAGAGACCCAGTACTTC,NA,TRBV13,TRBJ2-5,NA
CASATGNTEAFF,TGTGCCAGTGCAACAGGGAACACTGAAGCTTTCTTT,NA,TRBV19,TRBJ1-1,NA
CASRETGSGANVLTF,TGTGCCAGCAGAGAGACAGGCTCTGGGGCCAACGTCCTGACTTTC,once,TRBV25-1,TRBJ2-6,NA
CASSRQGSANSPLHF,TGTGCCAGCAGCCGACAGGGCTCCGCTAATTCACCCCTCCACTTT,once,TRBV3-1/TRBV3-2,TRBJ1-6,TRBD1
CASSVNGEVEKLFF,TGTGCCAGCAGCGTGAATGGGGAGGTTGAAAAACTGTTTTTT,NA,TRBV21-1,TRBJ1-4,NA
CASSQDRRDQPQHF,TGCGCCAGCAGCCAAGACAGGAGGGATCAGCCCCAGCATTTT,NA,TRBV4-1,TRBJ1-5,NA
CASNPAGGKGDTQYF,TGTGCCAGTAACCCAGCGGGGGGGAAGGGAGATACGCAGTATTTT,NA,TRBV19,TRBJ2-3,TRBD2